Reported below is one T cell receptor beta chain. Its matching antigen is unknown. This sample is part of a study of lymphopenia after photon versus proton radiotherapy. Notes on the study in general: After the lymphocyte nadir, photon-treated repertoires showed oligoclonal expansion, especially of CD8+ Temra cells. Only patients who died were analyzed for survival; proton advantage is unproven.

Data came from immunoSEQ multiplex PCR; TCRdb stores just in-frame clones and leaves some out. The table lists approximately 70,000 clones, about 90% of them singletons. CDR3 length: 15 residues. Germline values: CDR1 SGHTA, CDR2 FQGNSA. V lost 1 base to trimming and J lost 5 bases, with 12 bases between them. The chain carries TRBV7-2 and TRBJ1-5; no firm D call. This sequence was found in a man older than 75 with esophageal cancer. This material consisted of peripheral blood, taken from a patient treated with proton-based radiotherapy. In DNA, the CDR3 is TGTGCCAGCAGCTTAGAGGCAGTCGGTTATCAGCCCCAGCATTTT. It specifies CASSLEAVGYQPQHF.